What follows are 16 T cell receptor beta chains derived from one specimen sequenced in a study of radiotherapy plus CTLA-4 blockade in lung cancer. Using immunoSEQ multiplex PCR, the repertoire was profiled, and TCRdb retains in-frame clones only, with some absent. The table has around 120,000 clones, 78% seen once. The material was peripheral blood, obtained from a patient treated with radiotherapy plus ipilimumab. The receptors come from a human donor with non-small cell lung cancer who had a partial response to radiotherapy plus ipilimumab.

The V call is TRBV5-1, the J call TRBJ1-4; tentative D call: TRBD1 (5 bases). CDR1 SGHRS and CDR2 YFSETQ come from the germline V gene. Trimming pared 3 bases from V and 7 bases from J, leaving 16 bases between. The CDR3 has 15 residues. Here the CDR3 reads CASSWRGLTGEKLFF. The CDR3 coding sequence is TGCGCCAGCAGCTGGCGGGGACTCACCGGTGAAAAACTGTTTTTT.

The chain carries TRBV6-6 and TRBJ1-4; 7 positions agree with TRBD1. Trimming cost V 0 bases and J 8 bases; bases outside gene matches: 6. This CDR3 region has 15 residues. Germline values: CDR1 MNHNY, CDR2 SVGAGI (reference sequence). The CDR3 DNA follows: TGTGCCAGCAGTTACTCGAACAGGGGTAGCGAAAAACTGTTTTTT. Its protein is CASSYSNRGSEKLFF.

Only one count was recorded for this clone. The chain has TRBV5-8 and TRBJ1-2; TRBD1 might be the D (5 bases). The CDR3 has 15 residues. Germline V gives CDR1 SGHTS, CDR2 YDEGEE. Trimming removed 6 bases at V and 7 bases at J, with 22 bases between. CDR3 in DNA: TGTGCCAGCACCTTAGGTCTGATTGGGGCCTCTGGCTACACCTTC. Protein sequence: CASTLGLIGASGYTF.

A single count supports this clone. This chain uses TRBV20-1 with TRBJ2-5; D is unresolved. The CDR3 covers 11 residues. Trimming stripped 2 bases from V and 4 bases from J, with 5 bases between. Germline loops: CDR1 DFQATT, CDR2 SNEGSKA (reference sequence). CDR3 residues: CSARRVETQYF. The DNA of the CDR3 is TGCAGTGCTAGACGTGTAGAGACCCAGTACTTC.

The chain combines TRBV19 with TRBJ2-7; the D is unclear. Germline-derived CDR1 and CDR2 are LNHDA and SQIVND (reference sequence). This CDR3 comprises 14 residues. Deletions cut 7 bases from V and 0 bases from J, with 13 bases between. DNA of the CDR3: TGTGCCAGTAATGCCACCCTTAGCTCCTACGAGCAGTACTTC. Protein product: CASNATLSSYEQYF.

This clone has a handful of counts. The J gene is TRBJ1-2, the V gene TRBV15, with unresolved D. Germline lookup yields CDR1 LNHNV and CDR2 YYDKDF (reference sequence). This CDR3 contains 14 residues. Trimming removed 0 bases at V and 4 bases at J, with 9 bases between. The CDR3 bases are TGTGCCACCAGCAGAGATGACAAGGTCTATGGCTACACCTTC. Translated, it gives CATSRDDKVYGYTF.

This clone was seen just once. The genes are TRBV30 and TRBJ2-3; maybe TRBD1 (5 bases). Germline CDR1 and CDR2: GTSNPN and SVGIG (reference sequence). The V and J ends lost 7 bases and 2 bases respectively, with 13 bases between them. The CDR3 is 13 amino acids. DNA of the CDR3: TGTGCCTTCTTGGACAAGATCACAGATACGCAGTATTTT. It specifies CAFLDKITDTQYF.

The chain combines TRBV7-9 with TRBJ2-1; D may be TRBD2 (5 bases). The V end lost 5 bases, the J end lost 3 bases, and 14 bases lay between the germline ends. Germline V lookup: CDR1 SEHNR, CDR2 FQNEAQ (reference sequence). The CDR3 spans 15 residues. In DNA form, the CDR3 reads TGTGCCAGCAGCCTAGACTCGGGGTTCTACAATGAGCAGTTCTTC. Its translation: CASSLDSGFYNEQFF.

This chain connects TRBV10-2 to TRBJ2-7, with 15 bases lining up with TRBD2. The CDR3 spans 21 residues. Germline CDR1 WSHSY, CDR2 SAAADI. The V and J ends lost 3 bases and 0 bases, in that order; junction bases with no gene match: 15. The DNA of the CDR3 is TGCGCCAGCAGTGATCCCCTCCCCGGGACTAGCGGGAGGACTAGCTCCTACGAGCAGTACTTC. As protein: CASSDPLPGTSGRTSSYEQYF.

The CDR3 bases are TGTGCCAGCAGCTCGGACACCGGGGAGCTGTTTTTT. Residues: CASSSDTGELFF. This rearrangement joins TRBV11-3 to TRBJ2-2; unclear D gene. CDR3 length: 12 amino acids. Germline CDR1 SGHNT, CDR2 YENEEA. Trimming left V 4 bases short and J 3 bases short, with 3 bases between.

The chain is built from TRBV4-3 and TRBJ2-1; D is uncertain. Trimming cost V 6 bases and J 6 bases, with 6 bases left between them. The CDR3 spans 11 residues. The V gene's germline CDR1 is LGHNA and CDR2 YSLEER. CDR3 sequence: CASSGLNEQFF. CDR3 sequence (DNA): TGCGCCAGCAGTGGGCTCAATGAGCAGTTCTTC.

In its sample, this clone was seen once. The chain recombines TRBV5-1 with TRBJ1-2, with a possible D match to TRBD1 (5 bases). The germline V gene encodes CDR1 SGHRS and CDR2 YFSETQ. The V gene lost 0 bases and the J gene lost 8 bases, with 23 bases spanning the gap. CDR3 size: 17 residues. CDR3 protein: CASSLGLPRDYQLGYTF. DNA for the CDR3: TGCGCCAGCAGCTTGGGGCTTCCCCGGGACTACCAGTTGGGCTACACCTTC.

The chain employs TRBV5-1 and TRBJ2-5; 7 positions agree with TRBD2. Germline V gene lookup returns CDR1 SGHRS and CDR2 YFSETQ. The CDR3 has 17 amino acids. Losses at the gene ends were 0 bases for V and 1 base for J; bases not matched to a gene: 9. The CDR3 DNA is TGCGCCAGCAGCTTGGCCGGGGGGATTGGTGGCCAAGAGACCCAGTACTTC. This translates into CASSLAGGIGGQETQYF.

This clone was seen only a few times. The chain links TRBV19 to TRBJ1-5, with TRBD1 identical over 8 bases. V was clipped by 4 bases and J by 4 bases; unmatched bases: 12. The CDR3 totals 17 residues. Germline V gene sequence: CDR1 LNHDA, CDR2 SQIVND (reference sequence). In DNA form, the CDR3 reads TGTGCCAGTAGTACCTCCGGGACAGGAAAAATAAATCAGCCCCAGCATTTT. Translating gives CASSTSGTGKINQPQHF.

This chain uses TRBV7-6 with TRBJ2-5; possibly TRBD1 for D (6 bases). The CDR3 has 17 residues. V lost 1 base and J lost 2, with 17 bases in between. Looked up from germline, CDR1 is SGHVS and CDR2 is FNYEAQ. DNA of the CDR3: TGTGCCAGCAGCTTAGGGAGTCGGGACACGAGACAAGAGACCCAGTACTTC. As protein: CASSLGSRDTRQETQYF.

This chain uses TRBV9 with TRBJ1-2; D is unclear. The V gene's germline CDR1 is SGDLS and CDR2 YYNGEE. Trimming took 1 base from V and 3 from J, leaving 7 bases between them. The CDR3 is 13 residues long. DNA for the CDR3: TGTGCCAGCAGCGTAACCGGGTACTATGGCTACACCTTC. Translated, it gives CASSVTGYYGYTF.